This T cell receptor (beta chain) was sequenced for a study of radiation and T cells in renal cell carcinoma. As to time point: blood 4 weeks post-SBRT, at nephrectomy. The treatment is: 15 Gy SBRT to primary tumor, nephrectomy 4 weeks later. Nephrectomy followed 15 Gy stereotactic body radiation by 4 weeks. The tumor was a clear cell renal cell carcinoma. This CDR3 region has 13 residues. CDR1 and CDR2 (germline): SGHRS, YFSETQ. Between the trimmed V and J ends, which lost 0 bases and 12 bases, there was a span of 15 bases. Findings of the study overall: From baseline, blood top tumor clonotypes peaked at 2 weeks post-radiation. Pretreatment tumor biopsies were lacking, so baseline clonotypes are unknown.

This clone was detected a few times. Its antigen is unknown. The protocol was immunoSEQ multiplex PCR, while the TCRdb copy is restricted to in-frame clones and leaves out a portion. The repertoire consists of about 170,000 clones, with about 88% occurring once and the leading ten covering 11%. Here the sequenced sample was blood, taken from a patient whose treatment included radiotherapy and nephrectomy. This chain connects TRBV5-1 to TRBJ1-2; the D gene is possibly TRBD1 (5 bases). The sequence came from a woman aged 50 to 60 with renal cell carcinoma. CDR3 coding DNA: TGCGCCAGCAGCTTGGATTGGCAGGGTGGAAACACCTTC. This encodes CASSLDWQGGNTF.